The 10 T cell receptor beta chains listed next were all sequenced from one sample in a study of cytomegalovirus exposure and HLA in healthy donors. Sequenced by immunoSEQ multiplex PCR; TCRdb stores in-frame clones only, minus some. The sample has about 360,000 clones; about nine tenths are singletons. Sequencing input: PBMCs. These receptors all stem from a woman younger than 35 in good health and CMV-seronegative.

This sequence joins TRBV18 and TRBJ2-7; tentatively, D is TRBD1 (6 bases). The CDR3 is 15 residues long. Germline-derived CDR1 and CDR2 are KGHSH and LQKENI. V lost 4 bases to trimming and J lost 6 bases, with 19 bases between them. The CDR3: CASSLPLAGDSEQYF. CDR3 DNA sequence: TGTGCCAGCTCACTACCGTTGGCAGGGGATTCCGAGCAGTACTTC. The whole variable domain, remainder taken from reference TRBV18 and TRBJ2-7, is NAGVMQNPRHLVRRRGQEARLRCSPMKGHSHVYWYRQLPEEGLKFMVYLQKENIIDESGMPKERFSAEFPKEGPSILRIQQVVRGDSAAYFCASSLPLAGDSEQYFGPGTRLTVT.

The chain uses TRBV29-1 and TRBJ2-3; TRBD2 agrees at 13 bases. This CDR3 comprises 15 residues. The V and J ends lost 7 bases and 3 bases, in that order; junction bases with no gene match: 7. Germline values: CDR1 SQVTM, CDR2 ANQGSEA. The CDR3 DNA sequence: TGCAGCGCACCGACTAGCGGGGGGAGGACAGATACGCAGTATTTT. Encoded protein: CSAPTSGGRTDTQYF.

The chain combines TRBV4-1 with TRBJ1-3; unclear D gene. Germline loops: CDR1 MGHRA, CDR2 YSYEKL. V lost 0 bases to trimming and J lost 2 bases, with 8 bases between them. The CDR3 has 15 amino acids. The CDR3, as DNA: TGCGCCAGCAGCCAAGATTACGGGGCTGGAAACACCATATATTTT. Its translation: CASSQDYGAGNTIYF.

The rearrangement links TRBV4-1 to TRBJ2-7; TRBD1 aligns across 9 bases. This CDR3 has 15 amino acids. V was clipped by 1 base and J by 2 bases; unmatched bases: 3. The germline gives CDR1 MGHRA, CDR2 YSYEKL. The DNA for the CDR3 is TGCGCCAGCAGCCAAGCCGGGACAGGGCCCTACGAGCAGTACTTC. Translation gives CASSQAGTGPYEQYF.

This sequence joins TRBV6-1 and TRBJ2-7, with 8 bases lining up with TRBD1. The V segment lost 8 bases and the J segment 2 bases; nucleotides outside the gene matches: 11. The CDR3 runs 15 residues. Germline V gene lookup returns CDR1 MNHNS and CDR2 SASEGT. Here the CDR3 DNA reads TGTGCCAGCCGCATACTGACAGGGGACCCCTACGAGCAGTACTTC. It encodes CASRILTGDPYEQYF.

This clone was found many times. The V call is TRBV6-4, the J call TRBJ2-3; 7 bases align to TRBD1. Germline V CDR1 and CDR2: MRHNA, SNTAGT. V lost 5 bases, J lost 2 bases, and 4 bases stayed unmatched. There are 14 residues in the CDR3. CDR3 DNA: TGTGCCAGCAGTTACAGGGGAGACACAGATACGCAGTATTTT. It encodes CASSYRGDTDTQYF.

The chain's CDR3 is CASSQLGQRQDYTF. For the CDR3, the DNA is TGCGCCAGCAGCCAACTAGGACAGAGGCAGGACTACACCTTC. V is TRBV4-1 and J is TRBJ1-2; TRBD1 is a possible D gene (6 bases). This CDR3 has 14 amino acids. Trimming removed 2 bases at V and 10 bases at J, with 17 bases between. Germline V gene sequence: CDR1 MGHRA, CDR2 YSYEKL.

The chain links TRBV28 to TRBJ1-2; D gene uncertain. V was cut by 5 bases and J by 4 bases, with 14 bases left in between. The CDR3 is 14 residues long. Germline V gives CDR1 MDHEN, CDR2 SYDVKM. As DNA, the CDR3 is TGTGCCAGCAGTACCTCCCGGACTGTCTATGGCTACACCTTC. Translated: CASSTSRTVYGYTF.

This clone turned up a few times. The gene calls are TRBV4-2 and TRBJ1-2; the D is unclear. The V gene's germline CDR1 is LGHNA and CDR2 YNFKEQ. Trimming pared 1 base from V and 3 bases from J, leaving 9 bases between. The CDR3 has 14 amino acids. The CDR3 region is CASSQAGDDYGYTF. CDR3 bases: TGTGCCAGCAGCCAAGCCGGGGATGACTATGGCTACACCTTC.

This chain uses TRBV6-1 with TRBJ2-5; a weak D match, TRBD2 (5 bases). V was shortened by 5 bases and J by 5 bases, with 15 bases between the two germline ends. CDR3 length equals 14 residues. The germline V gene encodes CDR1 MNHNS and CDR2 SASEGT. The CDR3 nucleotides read TGTGCCAGCAGTCCCCCTTTGGGAGCTGAGACCCAGTACTTC. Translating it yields CASSPPLGAETQYF.